This is a list of T cell receptor beta chains from one sample in a study of regulatory T cells in long-lasting Graves disease. One entry per CDR3 protein, called by TCRdb with MiXCR from the multiplex PCR reads. In the table there are fewer than 550,000 distinct CDR3 sequences, around 15% of which are singletons. The same sample was also used in a study of T cells in Graves' hyperthyroidism and ophthalmopathy.

The starting material was peripheral blood mononuclear cells (PBMCs), obtained at new diagnosis, from a patient treated with antithyroid drugs. The receptor set was obtained from a woman in her forties or fifties with Graves disease. CDR3s include the opening cysteine and the closing phenylalanine or tryptophan. Each record gives: clone size, V gene, J gene, D gene, CDR3 DNA, CDR3 protein. The D gene is left open where the match is weak. Some rows have no size entry. The others give once, few or many, or a class for an expanded clone.

many	TRBV28	TRBJ1-5	TRBD1	TGTGCCAGCAGTCCCCATAGACAGGGGTATCAGCCCCAGCATTTT	CASSPHRQGYQPQHF
many	TRBV2	TRBJ1-5	-	TGTGCCAGCAGTGGCCGGGTAGAGAATCAGCCCCAGCATTTT	CASSGRVENQPQHF
many	TRBV28	TRBJ2-1	-	TGTGCCAGCACCAAATCGGCGGGGGCTGGTAAGAATGAGCAGTTCTTC	CASTKSAGAGKNEQFF
few	TRBV14	TRBJ2-2	TRBD2	TGTGCCAGCAGCCCCCCTAGGCGGGGGGACACCGGGGAGCTGTTTTTT	CASSPPRRGDTGELFF
few	TRBV5-5	TRBJ1-1	TRBD1	TGTGCCAGCAGCCCCTACCCGGACAGGGTGGACACTGAAGCTTTCTTT	CASSPYPDRVDTEAFF
few	TRBV19	TRBJ1-3	-	TGTGCCGGTAGCCCCTGGGGTCAGGCCGCTGGAAACACCATATATTTT	CAGSPWGQAAGNTIYF
few	TRBV27	TRBJ1-1	-	TGTGCCAGCAGTTTTCGGGGCCCGGGTGAAGCTTTCTTT	CASSFRGPGEAFF
few	TRBV4-1	TRBJ1-2	-	TGCGCCAGCAGCCAAGTCGGATGGGGTATGACAGCGAAATACTATGGCTACACCTTC	CASSQVGWGMTAKYYGYTF
many	TRBV12-3/TRBV12-4	TRBJ1-1	-	TGTGCCAGCAGTTTTGCCAGCAGAGTAGCTTTCTTT	CASSFASRVAFF
-	TRBV6-1	TRBJ1-2	-	TGTGCCAGCAGTCCCCAGGATTACGGGGCCTATGGCTACACCTTC	CASSPQDYGAYGYTF
many	TRBV10-3	TRBJ1-6	TRBD1	TGTGCCATCAGTGCCGGGACAGGGCTTTCACCCCTCCACTTT	CAISAGTGLSPLHF
many	TRBV3-1	TRBJ2-1	-	TGTGCCAGCAGCCAAGCCCCTCGAGGAGAGCAGTTCTTC	CASSQAPRGEQFF
many	TRBV7-2	TRBJ2-5	TRBD1	TGTGCCAGCAGCTTAGGAGGGACAGCCCTAGGGACCCAGTACTTC	CASSLGGTALGTQYF
many	TRBV4-1	TRBJ2-3	-	TGCGCCAGCAGCCAAGAATGGGTGCCAGGGGCCGCAGATACGCAGTATTTT	CASSQEWVPGAADTQYF
-	TRBV3-1	TRBJ1-1	-	TGTGCCGGCAGCCGAGGTGGGGGAAACACTGAAGCTTTCTTT	CAGSRGGGNTEAFF
-	TRBV6-2/TRBV6-3	TRBJ1-1	-	TGTGCCAGCAGTGGACCTATGAGCACTGAAGCTTTCTTT	CASSGPMSTEAFF
few	TRBV14	TRBJ2-7	-	TGTGCCAGCAGCAGACTTGAAAGAAACGAGCAGTACTTC	CASSRLERNEQYF
many	TRBV7-9	TRBJ2-3	-	TGTGCCAGCAGCTTAGACTACACAGATACGCAGTATTTT	CASSLDYTDTQYF
many	TRBV5-6	TRBJ2-1	TRBD1	TGTGCCAGCAGCTTGCCGGGACAGGGCGACAATGAGCAGTTCTTC	CASSLPGQGDNEQFF
-	TRBV11-2	TRBJ2-3	-	TGTGCCAGCAGGCTAGTTGTCCGGGGGGCCTTATTAACCACAGATACGCAGTATTTT	CASRLVVRGALLTTDTQYF
few	TRBV7-9	TRBJ2-3	TRBD2	TGTGCCAGTTCCGGGACTAGCCTCCCCACAGATACGCAGTATTTT	CASSGTSLPTDTQYF
-	TRBV7-2	TRBJ2-5	TRBD2	TGTGCCAGCAGCTTTTTGTGGACTAGCAAAGAGACCCAGTACTTC	CASSFLWTSKETQYF
-	TRBV10-3	TRBJ1-1	TRBD1	TGTGCCATCAGGAAGACAGGGTTTCTCGAAGGAGTGAACACTGAAGCTTTCTTT	CAIRKTGFLEGVNTEAFF
few	TRBV4-1	TRBJ1-2	-	TGCGCCAGCAGCCAACGGGTAGGGGTCAACTATGGCTACACCTTC	CASSQRVGVNYGYTF
few	TRBV2	TRBJ1-3	TRBD1	TGTGCCAGCAGGGACAGGGATGTCGTCGGAAACACCATATATTTT	CASRDRDVVGNTIYF
-	TRBV20-1	TRBJ2-1	-	TGCAGTGCTGAACAGGGCCGGGCTTCTACCTACAATGAGCAGTTCTTC	CSAEQGRASTYNEQFF
many	TRBV3-1	TRBJ1-2	TRBD1	TGTGCCAGCAGCCAAGCGGACAGGGGGCGAGGTGGCTACACCTTC	CASSQADRGRGGYTF
few	TRBV7-9	TRBJ1-5	-	TGTGCCAGCAGCTTAGGAGGAGGGGTCTATGGGAGTAGCAATCAGCCCCAGCATTTT	CASSLGGGVYGSSNQPQHF
many	TRBV5-1	TRBJ2-2	-	TGTGCCAGCTCATCCACAGTGAACACCGGGGAGCTGTTTTTT	CASSSTVNTGELFF
few	TRBV13	TRBJ2-1	TRBD2	TGTGCCAGCAGCGCCAGCGGGGGCCGTTATGAGCAGTTCTTC	CASSASGGRYEQFF
many	TRBV16	TRBJ1-4	-	TGTGCCAGCAGCCAATCCGGCGGGGCGCGGGGAGGAAAACTGTTTTTT	CASSQSGGARGGKLFF
-	TRBV4-1	TRBJ1-2	-	TGCGCCAGCAGCCCCCCCCGGACCTATGGCTACACCTTC	CASSPPRTYGYTF
many	TRBV20-1	TRBJ2-3	-	TGCAGCTCCCTCGGGCAAGATACGCAGTATTTT	CSSLGQDTQYF
-	TRBV9	TRBJ2-1	TRBD1	TGTGCCAGCAGCGTCCGACAGGGGGCGGGTGAGCAGTTCTTC	CASSVRQGAGEQFF
-	TRBV20-1	TRBJ2-4	-	TGCAGTGCTTTCGCAGGGAAGGGCATTCAGTACTTC	CSAFAGKGIQYF
few	TRBV29-1	TRBJ1-2	-	TGCAGCGTTAGGGGGGGAGCTAACTATGGCTACACCTTC	CSVRGGANYGYTF
many	TRBV6-2/TRBV6-3	TRBJ2-7	-	TGTGCCAGCAGTTCAGGGGGGACCCAACTCAGAAAGCAGTACTTC	CASSSGGTQLRKQYF
few	TRBV19	TRBJ2-7	-	TGTGCCAGTAGTCCCTCGGCAGGAGCGTTTTACGAGCAGTACTTC	CASSPSAGAFYEQYF
few	TRBV4-1	TRBJ2-2	TRBD2	TGCGCCAGCAGCCAAGGTAGCGGGGGCAACACCGGGGAGCTGTTTTTT	CASSQGSGGNTGELFF
many	TRBV5-1	TRBJ1-4	TRBD1	TGCGCCAGCAGCTTGGGGACAGGGGTTCAAGAAAAACTGTTTTTT	CASSLGTGVQEKLFF
many	TRBV28	TRBJ2-1	TRBD2	TGTGCCAGCAGTCCCATTGGCGGGGGTTACAATGAGCAGTTCTTC	CASSPIGGGYNEQFF
many	TRBV9	TRBJ2-5	TRBD2	TGTGCCAGCAGCGTAGTTCCTAGCGGGGAGACCCAGTACTTC	CASSVVPSGETQYF
many	TRBV2	TRBJ1-2	-	TGTGCCAGCAGTTACAGGGCGAGCTACTATGGCTACACCTTC	CASSYRASYYGYTF
few	TRBV19	TRBJ2-7	-	TGTGCCAGTAGTGCGACGGGGTTAGGGGAGCAGTACTTC	CASSATGLGEQYF
few	TRBV6-1	TRBJ1-6	-	TGTGCCAGCAACCAGAGGAACACCCTTAATTCACCCCTCCACTTT	CASNQRNTLNSPLHF
few	TRBV3-1	TRBJ1-1	-	TGTGCCAGCAGCCAATTGGGGGAGGGTATCACTGAAGCTTTCTTT	CASSQLGEGITEAFF
few	TRBV28	TRBJ1-4	TRBD1	TGTGCCAGCAGTCAGGGGGTAGAAGAAAAACTGTTTTTT	CASSQGVEEKLFF
many	TRBV6-1	TRBJ2-5	-	TGTGCCAGCAGCAGCACAGGGATAGGGAGCGAGACCCAGTACTTC	CASSSTGIGSETQYF
many	TRBV15	TRBJ2-5	-	TGTGCCACCAGCAGAGATCTGGCGAGCGGCCCCGAGACCCAGTACTTC	CATSRDLASGPETQYF
few	TRBV7-9	TRBJ2-5	-	TGTGCCAGCAATCCCAAAGTGGGAGAGACCCAGTACTTC	CASNPKVGETQYF
-	TRBV7-3	TRBJ2-2	-	TGTGCCAGCACCGTGGCCGGGGGGCAGACCGGGGAGCTGTTTTTT	CASTVAGGQTGELFF
many	TRBV6-1	TRBJ1-1	-	TGTGCCAGCAGACGCACGTCCACTGAAGCTTTCTTT	CASRRTSTEAFF
once	TRBV18	TRBJ2-3	-	TGTGTCAGCTCACCAGAGGGGGTCACAGATACGCAGTATTTT	CVSSPEGVTDTQYF
many	TRBV6-1	TRBJ2-7	-	TGTGCCAAGAGGTACGAGCAGTACTTC	CAKRYEQYF
few	TRBV6-1	TRBJ1-6	-	TGTGCCAGCAGTGAGGGTACTCAAGGTTCACCCCTCCACTTT	CASSEGTQGSPLHF
many	TRBV10-3	TRBJ1-1	TRBD1	TGTGCCACCAGGGGGACAGGGGATAACACTGAAGCTTTCTTT	CATRGTGDNTEAFF
few	TRBV4-1	TRBJ2-4	TRBD2	TGCGCCAGCAGCGAAACTAGCGGGGGGTCCGTGGCCAAAAACATTCAGTACTTC	CASSETSGGSVAKNIQYF
-	TRBV12-3/TRBV12-4	TRBJ1-5	-	TGTGCCAGCAGCGTCTCGGGACACTCTCAGCCCCAGCATTTT	CASSVSGHSQPQHF
many	TRBV6-1	TRBJ1-2	-	TGTGCCAGCAGGGTTGGCGGCTACACCTTC	CASRVGGYTF
many	TRBV7-9	TRBJ2-1	TRBD2	TGTGCCAGCAGCTTGACCCTAGCGGGGGCGAATGAGCAGTTCTTC	CASSLTLAGANEQFF